The 26 T cell receptor beta chains presented below share a single source sample, sequenced in a study of shared clonotypes between healthy human individuals (TCRdb year 2020). The library was obtained by the immunoSEQ multiplex PCR assay. Held by TCRdb, this immuneACCESS table contains in-frame sequences only and omits some clones. Under half of the omission traces to an unresolved V gene where checked; the cause of the rest is unknown. The sample profile shows 2 million or so clones; about 95% of them were found once. The ten largest clones add up to around 1.1% of the sample. CD8 naive samples were CD45RO-negative cells positively selected for CCR7, giving a CD45RA+CCR7+ population that excluded TemRA cells. Sequences were obtained from naive CD8+ T cells sorted from blood. The sample's cell subset or site label, decoded: CD45RA+CCR7+. The receptors originated from a man younger than 35 in good health.

The V gene is TRBV27, the J gene TRBJ1-4; D uncertain. Deletions cut 6 bases from V and 2 bases from J, with 10 bases between. CDR3 length: 14 residues. CDR1 and CDR2 (germline): MNHEY, SMNVEV (reference sequence). In DNA form, the CDR3 reads TGTGCCAGCAGGGCCCTGGGGACTAATGAAAAACTGTTTTTT. Protein sequence: CASRALGTNEKLFF.

This chain joins TRBV1 and TRBJ1-1. TRBV1 is tagged as a pseudogene. This CDR3 has 14 amino acids. CDR3 DNA sequence: TGCACCAGCAGCCAATCAATTTGGGACACTGAAGCTTTCTTT. Its protein product is CTSSQSIWDTEAFF.

V and J are TRBV13 and TRBJ2-5; D assignment may be TRBD1 or TRBD2 (5 bases each). Germline assignment: CDR1 PRHDT and CDR2 FYEKMQ (reference sequence). CDR3 length: 15 residues. V lost 5 bases to trimming and J lost 0 bases, with 13 bases between them. The CDR3 region is CASSPVGGDQETQYF. CDR3 in DNA: TGTGCCAGCAGCCCGGTTGGGGGAGACCAAGAGACCCAGTACTTC.

This rearrangement joins TRBV2 to TRBJ2-1; 7 positions match TRBD1. Germline values: CDR1 SNHLY, CDR2 FYNNEI. This CDR3 comprises 14 residues. J was trimmed by 0 bases and V by 7 bases; bases with no gene match: 3. The CDR3 sequence is CASKDRYSYNEQFF. CDR3 nucleotide sequence: TGTGCCAGCAAGGACAGGTACTCCTACAATGAGCAGTTCTTC.

The V call is TRBV18, the J call TRBJ2-7; the D gene is possibly TRBD2 (6 bases). CDR1 and CDR2 (germline): KGHSH, LQKENI. This CDR3 spans 15 amino acids. Trimming took off 0 bases at V and 5 bases at J, with 14 bases between the two ends. The CDR3 DNA reads TGTGCCAGCTCACCACCGGGGGAGGCGGCCCACGAGCAGTACTTC. This sequence encodes CASSPPGEAAHEQYF.

The chain recombines TRBV4-3 with TRBJ2-7, with 9 bases identical to TRBD1. There are 16 residues in the CDR3. The J segment lost 3 bases and the V segment lost 0 bases, leaving 6 bases of the junction unmatched. CDR1 is LGHNA and CDR2 is YSLEER in the germline V gene. CDR3 DNA: TGCGCCAGCAGCCAAGATACGACAGGGGGAAACTACGAGCAGTACTTC. Translating it yields CASSQDTTGGNYEQYF.

This chain connects TRBV4-1 to TRBJ2-7; D uncertain. From germline, CDR1 is MGHRA and CDR2 YSYEKL. The V gene lost 3 bases and the J gene lost 0 bases, with 6 bases spanning the gap. The CDR3 runs to 13 residues. CDR3 nucleotide sequence: TGCGCCAGCAGCCACGACGACTCCTACGAGCAGTACTTC. This encodes CASSHDDSYEQYF.

V and J are TRBV19 and TRBJ1-5; 8 bases are a match to TRBD1. The length of the CDR3 is 13 residues. Germline V gene data show CDR1 as LNHDA and CDR2 as SQIVND (reference sequence). With 10 bases clipped from V and 5 bases from J, the junction kept 7 bases outside the gene matches. CDR3 loop: CATVQGDDQPQHF. CDR3 nucleotide sequence: TGTGCCACTGTACAGGGGGACGATCAGCCCCAGCATTTT.

The chain joins TRBV28 to TRBJ2-1; 10 positions match TRBD2. CDR3 length equals 19 residues. Trimming removed 3 bases from V and 8 bases from J; junction bases left unmatched: 19. From germline, CDR1 is MDHEN and CDR2 SYDVKM. CDR3 nucleotides: TGTGCCAGCAGTTTTTCCGACCGCCTGAGTAGCGGGGGGTTCGATGAGCAGTTCTTC. This translates into CASSFSDRLSSGGFDEQFF.

V is TRBV25-1 and J is TRBJ2-3; TRBD2 matches 10 bases. CDR1 MGHDK and CDR2 SYGVNS come from the germline V gene. The ends lost 1 base at V and 2 bases at J; junction bases unmatched: 9. The CDR3 sequence is 18 residues long. CDR3 nucleotide sequence: TGTGCCAGCAGTGAATGGGGAAGCGGGGGGGACTTCACAGATACGCAGTATTTT. Translated: CASSEWGSGGDFTDTQYF.

This clone occurred once. V and J are TRBV29-1 and TRBJ2-7; 7 positions match TRBD1. The CDR3 is made up of 12 amino acids. V shed 7 bases and J 2 bases; nucleotides not matched to a gene: 5. The germline gives CDR1 SQVTM, CDR2 ANQGSEA. CDR3 sequence (DNA): TGCAGCGCAGCGACAGGGCCCTACGAGCAGTACTTC. Protein: CSAATGPYEQYF.

This sequence joins TRBV9 and TRBJ2-7, with TRBD2 matching 7 bases. The junction had 11 bases not matched to a gene; V was cut back by 4 bases and J by 4 bases. Germline assignment: CDR1 SGDLS and CDR2 YYNGEE. This CDR3 is built from 15 residues. The DNA for the CDR3 is TGTGCCAGCAGCTCGGGGCGGGAGCTTACATACGAGCAGTACTTC. Its translation is CASSSGRELTYEQYF. Looking up the rest from reference TRBV9 and TRBJ2-7 gives the full variable domain: DSGVTQTPKHLITATGQRVTLRCSPRSGDLSVYWYQQSLDQGLQFLIQYYNGEERAKGNILERFSAQQFPDLHSELNLSSLELGDSALYFCASSSGRELTYEQYFGPGTRLTVT.

The gene calls are TRBV28 and TRBJ2-7, with TRBD1 identical over 11 bases. The germline V gene has CDR1 MDHEN and CDR2 SYDVKM. Trimming cost V 6 bases and J 7 bases; bases outside gene matches: 11. The CDR3 is 15 residues long. CDR3 nucleotides: TGTGCCAGCAGGGGGGTGGGACAGGGGGTTGGTGAGCAGTACTTC. This codes for CASRGVGQGVGEQYF. The full variable domain, completed using reference TRBV28 and TRBJ2-7, is DVKVTQSSRYLVKRTGEKVFLECVQDMDHENMFWYRQDPGLGLRLIYFSYDVKMKEKGDIPEGYSVSREKKERFSLILESASTNQTSMYLCASRGVGQGVGEQYFGPGTRLTVT.

This clone was observed once. The chain combines TRBV10-3 with TRBJ2-7; possibly TRBD2 for D (5 bases). The length of the CDR3 is 14 residues. Germline values: CDR1 ENHRY, CDR2 SYGVKD. V lost 6 bases to trimming and J lost 5 bases, with 17 bases between them. Written as DNA, the CDR3 is TGTGCCATCAGCCCCCGGGAACCCAACCACGAGCAGTACTTC. Protein sequence: CAISPREPNHEQYF.

This chain uses TRBV5-1 with TRBJ2-3; 7 positions match TRBD2. The CDR3 extends over 16 amino acids. Germline CDR1 and CDR2: SGHRS and YFSETQ. The V gene end was trimmed by 0 bases and the J gene end by 2 bases; junction bases not matched to a gene: 6. The DNA of the CDR3 is TGCGCCAGCAGCTTGGAGTGGGAGGGAGTCACAGATACGCAGTATTTT. It codes for CASSLEWEGVTDTQYF.

The CDR3 region has the DNA TGTGCCAGCAGCCAGTCTTCCGGGCCAGAGACCCAGTACTTC. Protein: CASSQSSGPETQYF. The V and J genes are TRBV27 and TRBJ2-5; D is uncertain. Trimming shortened V by 6 bases and J by 4 bases, and 15 bases separated the two germline ends. Germline loops: CDR1 MNHEY, CDR2 SMNVEV (reference sequence). The CDR3 contains 14 residues.

V and J are TRBV27 and TRBJ2-3; 11 bases agree with TRBD2. Germline lookup yields CDR1 MNHEY and CDR2 SMNVEV (reference sequence). V was pared by 3 bases and J by 7 bases, with 9 bases of the junction left unmatched. The CDR3 loop spans 16 amino acids. The CDR3 loop reads CASSLPGLAAYHTQYF. CDR3 DNA: TGTGCCAGCAGTTTGCCGGGACTAGCGGCTTACCATACGCAGTATTTT.

This rearrangement joins TRBV27 to TRBJ1-2; possibly TRBD1 for D (5 bases). Trimming stripped 2 bases from V and 8 bases from J, with 15 bases between. Germline V lookup: CDR1 MNHEY, CDR2 SMNVEV (reference sequence). The length of the CDR3 is 14 residues. The chain's CDR3 is CASSLGGTLTGYTF. In nucleotides, the CDR3 is TGTGCCAGCAGTTTAGGCGGGACCCTAACCGGCTACACCTTC.

With respect to this clone: The same CDR3 arises from other DNA sequences in this sample as well. This chain joins TRBV7-6 and TRBJ1-2, with TRBD1 identical over 9 bases. The CDR3 length is 13 residues. Germline V gene lookup returns CDR1 SGHVS and CDR2 FNYEAQ. The V gene end was trimmed by 3 bases and the J gene end by 6 bases; junction bases not matched to a gene: 2. Here the CDR3 reads CASSLGQGNGYTF. The CDR3 region has the DNA TGTGCCAGCAGCTTGGGACAGGGAAATGGCTACACCTTC.

The rearrangement links TRBV5-6 to TRBJ2-1; 11 nucleotides agree with TRBD2. V lost 4 bases to trimming and J lost 9 bases; unmatched junction nucleotides: 12. This CDR3 has 16 residues. Per germline, CDR1 SGHDT and CDR2 YYEEEE. The CDR3 region is CASSDQIAGGRGEQFF. The CDR3 region has the DNA TGTGCCAGCAGCGACCAGATAGCGGGGGGGCGCGGTGAGCAGTTCTTC.

J is TRBJ1-3 and V is TRBV9, with TRBD1 matching 8 bases. Trimming at V came to 0 bases and at J to 0 bases, leaving 2 bases not matched to a gene. Germline V gene lookup returns CDR1 SGDLS and CDR2 YYNGEE. This CDR3 comprises 16 residues. CDR3 amino acids: CASSVDGQGSGNTIYF. The CDR3 nucleotides read TGTGCCAGCAGCGTAGACGGACAGGGCTCTGGAAACACCATATATTTT. Full variable domain (remainder filled in from reference TRBV9 and TRBJ1-3): DSGVTQTPKHLITATGQRVTLRCSPRSGDLSVYWYQQSLDQGLQFLIQYYNGEERAKGNILERFSAQQFPDLHSELNLSSLELGDSALYFCASSVDGQGSGNTIYFGEGSWLTVV.

CDR3 bases: TGCAGCGTTGAAGAGGAGGGCCCCTACGAGCAGTACTTC. Residues: CSVEEEGPYEQYF. V usage is TRBV29-1 and J usage is TRBJ2-7; a weak D match, TRBD2 (6 bases). Trimming took 0 bases from V and 2 from J, leaving 8 bases between them. This CDR3 has 13 residues. The germline CDR1 and CDR2 sequences are SQVTM and ANQGSEA.

On this clone: At the DNA level, this CDR3 is encoded by other sequences in the same sample as well. This chain links TRBV7-9 with TRBJ2-7; D gene uncertain. The CDR3 is made up of 13 amino acids. The V end lost 1 base, the J end lost 3 bases, and 7 bases lay between the germline ends. Germline V gives CDR1 SEHNR, CDR2 FQNEAQ (reference sequence). This chain's CDR3 is CASSLGQNYEQYF. DNA for the CDR3: TGTGCCAGCAGCTTAGGGCAGAACTACGAGCAGTACTTC.

The chain joins TRBV19 to TRBJ2-2; tentative D call: TRBD1 (6 bases). This CDR3 is 14 amino acids long. Germline CDR1 is LNHDA and CDR2 is SQIVND (reference sequence). V lost 6 bases and J 5 bases, leaving 13 bases between the germline ends. The CDR3 region has the DNA TGTGCCAGTAGACCGGGACATATGACCGGGGAGCTGTTTTTT. It codes for CASRPGHMTGELFF.

This clone was recorded only once. This chain connects TRBV6-5 to TRBJ2-7; 7 bases are shared with TRBD1. The CDR3 loop spans 14 amino acids. The V and J ends lost 5 bases and 2 bases, in that order; junction bases with no gene match: 6. CDR1 is MNHEY, CDR2 SVGAGI, per germline. CDR3 sequence: CASSASGTAYEQYF. DNA for the CDR3: TGTGCCAGCAGTGCTTCCGGGACAGCCTACGAGCAGTACTTC.

This chain joins TRBV29-1 and TRBJ1-4; D possibly corresponds to TRBD1 (6 bases). V was shortened by 3 bases and J by 8 bases, with 13 bases between the two germline ends. CDR1 and CDR2 from the germline V gene are SQVTM and ANQGSEA. The CDR3 is 13 residues long. The DNA for the CDR3 is TGCAGCGTTGACAGGGGAGGATACGAAAAACTGTTTTTT. Translation gives CSVDRGGYEKLFF. The whole variable domain, remainder taken from reference TRBV29-1 and TRBJ1-4, is SAVISQKPSRDICQRGTSLTIQCQVDSQVTMMFWYRQQPGQSLTLIATANQGSEATYESGFVIDKFPISRPNLTFSTLTVSNMSPEDSSIYLCSVDRGGYEKLFFGSGTQLSVL.